Listed below are T cell receptor beta chains from one sample, sequenced in a study of OX40 agonist ivuxolimab in advanced cancers. The repertoire was sequenced with immunoSEQ multiplex PCR; TCRdb's copy has only in-frame clones and lacks some. The table has roughly 110,000 clones, under 95% seen once. Material: CD4+ or CD8+ T cells sorted from blood, obtained in a trial of the OX40 agonist ivuxolimab. The receptors here all came from an adult with an advanced solid tumor such as melanoma, head and neck, liver or kidney cancer. Each CDR3 is given with its conserved first and last residue. Each record gives: clone size, J gene, D gene, V gene, CDR3 protein, CDR3 DNA. The D gene is left open where the match is weak. A clone size is listed for some rows: how often the clone was seen (once, few, many), or a class if it is expanded.

abundance: -
j_gene: TRBJ2-3
d_gene: -
v_gene: TRBV11-3
CDR3aa: CASSLAGLTDTQYF
CDR3nt: TGTGCCAGCAGCTTAGCGGGGCTCACAGATACGCAGTATTTT

abundance: -
j_gene: TRBJ2-3
d_gene: TRBD1
v_gene: TRBV13
CDR3aa: CASSPRDRTPADTQYF
CDR3nt: TGTGCCAGCAGCCCCCGGGACAGGACCCCTGCAGATACGCAGTATTTT

abundance: -
j_gene: TRBJ2-7
d_gene: -
v_gene: TRBV5-1
CDR3aa: CASSLGELYYEQYF
CDR3nt: TGCGCCAGCAGCTTGGGTGAGCTCTACTACGAGCAGTACTTC

abundance: -
j_gene: TRBJ2-4
d_gene: -
v_gene: TRBV11-2
CDR3aa: CASSLGGVGNIQYF
CDR3nt: TGTGCCAGCAGCTTAGGAGGGGTGGGAAACATTCAGTACTTC

abundance: -
j_gene: TRBJ2-7
d_gene: TRBD2
v_gene: TRBV4-2
CDR3aa: CASSSTSGASYEQYF
CDR3nt: TGTGCCAGCAGCTCGACTAGCGGGGCCTCCTACGAGCAGTACTTC

abundance: -
j_gene: TRBJ2-3
d_gene: TRBD2
v_gene: TRBV29-1
CDR3aa: CSVDYLAGGVDTQYF
CDR3nt: TGCAGCGTTGATTACCTAGCGGGAGGGGTAGATACGCAGTATTTT

abundance: once
j_gene: TRBJ1-1
d_gene: TRBD1
v_gene: TRBV11-3
CDR3aa: CASSLATGTGGRAFF
CDR3nt: TGTGCCAGCAGCTTAGCCACCGGGACAGGGGGACGAGCTTTCTTT

abundance: -
j_gene: TRBJ1-5
d_gene: TRBD1
v_gene: TRBV7-2
CDR3aa: CASSPKGAGNQPQHF
CDR3nt: TGTGCCAGCAGCCCGAAGGGGGCTGGCAATCAGCCCCAGCATTTT

abundance: -
j_gene: TRBJ2-5
d_gene: TRBD1
v_gene: TRBV5-4
CDR3aa: CASSLAQGVGETQYF
CDR3nt: TGTGCCAGCAGCTTGGCACAGGGGGTTGGAGAGACCCAGTACTTC

abundance: -
j_gene: TRBJ1-4
d_gene: -
v_gene: TRBV30
CDR3aa: CAWRELKEKNEKLFF
CDR3nt: TGTGCCTGGAGAGAATTAAAGGAAAAGAATGAAAAACTGTTTTTT

abundance: -
j_gene: TRBJ1-2
d_gene: TRBD1
v_gene: TRBV9
CDR3aa: CASSLTRGGQDGYTF
CDR3nt: TGTGCCAGCAGCCTAACGAGGGGGGGACAGGATGGCTACACCTTC

abundance: -
j_gene: TRBJ1-2
d_gene: -
v_gene: TRBV28
CDR3aa: CASSPSGEGIFLDGYTF
CDR3nt: TGTGCCAGCAGCCCCTCCGGGGAGGGGATATTCCTGGATGGCTACACCTTC

abundance: once
j_gene: TRBJ2-5
d_gene: -
v_gene: TRBV19
CDR3aa: CASTDPRLGTQYF
CDR3nt: TGTGCCAGTACTGACCCCAGGCTCGGGACCCAGTACTTC

abundance: once
j_gene: TRBJ2-7
d_gene: TRBD1
v_gene: TRBV28
CDR3aa: CASSLEAGGEQYF
CDR3nt: TGTGCCAGCAGCCTCGAGGCAGGGGGCGAGCAGTACTTC

abundance: -
j_gene: TRBJ2-5
d_gene: TRBD2
v_gene: TRBV29-1
CDR3aa: CSVEDSGMTSGSPAQETQYF
CDR3nt: TGCAGCGTTGAAGATTCGGGGATGACTAGCGGGAGCCCCGCCCAAGAGACCCAGTACTTC

abundance: -
j_gene: TRBJ1-5
d_gene: -
v_gene: TRBV28
CDR3aa: CASSLRGNRGNQPQHF
CDR3nt: TGTGCCAGCAGTTTAAGGGGGAATCGGGGCAATCAGCCCCAGCATTTT

abundance: -
j_gene: TRBJ2-5
d_gene: -
v_gene: TRBV5-1
CDR3aa: CASSLGPLRLRETQYF
CDR3nt: TGCGCCAGCAGCTTGGGCCCTTTGAGGTTACGGGAGACCCAGTACTTC

abundance: -
j_gene: TRBJ2-1
d_gene: TRBD2
v_gene: TRBV27
CDR3aa: CASSFSGSFDNEQFF
CDR3nt: TGTGCCAGCAGTTTTAGCGGGAGTTTCGACAATGAGCAGTTCTTC

abundance: -
j_gene: TRBJ2-1
d_gene: -
v_gene: TRBV11-3
CDR3aa: CASSLYGSYNEQFF
CDR3nt: TGTGCCAGCAGCCTATACGGCTCCTACAATGAGCAGTTCTTC

abundance: -
j_gene: TRBJ2-5
d_gene: TRBD1
v_gene: TRBV2
CDR3aa: CASAGQGRETQYF
CDR3nt: TGTGCCAGCGCGGGACAGGGGCGCGAGACCCAGTACTTC